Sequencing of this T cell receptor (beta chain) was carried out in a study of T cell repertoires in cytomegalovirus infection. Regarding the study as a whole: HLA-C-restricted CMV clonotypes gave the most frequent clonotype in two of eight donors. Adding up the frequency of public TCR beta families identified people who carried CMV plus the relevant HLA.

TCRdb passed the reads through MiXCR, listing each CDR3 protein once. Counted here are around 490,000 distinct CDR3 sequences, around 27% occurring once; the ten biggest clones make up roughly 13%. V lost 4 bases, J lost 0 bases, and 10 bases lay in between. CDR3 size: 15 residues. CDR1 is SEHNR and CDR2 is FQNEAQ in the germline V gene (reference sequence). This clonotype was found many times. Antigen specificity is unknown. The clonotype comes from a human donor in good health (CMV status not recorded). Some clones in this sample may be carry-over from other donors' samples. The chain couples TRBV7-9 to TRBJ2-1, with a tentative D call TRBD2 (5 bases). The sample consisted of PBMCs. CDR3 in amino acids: CASSSKRNSYNEQFF. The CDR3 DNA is TGTGCCAGCAGCTCTAAGCGGAACTCCTACAATGAGCAGTTCTTC.